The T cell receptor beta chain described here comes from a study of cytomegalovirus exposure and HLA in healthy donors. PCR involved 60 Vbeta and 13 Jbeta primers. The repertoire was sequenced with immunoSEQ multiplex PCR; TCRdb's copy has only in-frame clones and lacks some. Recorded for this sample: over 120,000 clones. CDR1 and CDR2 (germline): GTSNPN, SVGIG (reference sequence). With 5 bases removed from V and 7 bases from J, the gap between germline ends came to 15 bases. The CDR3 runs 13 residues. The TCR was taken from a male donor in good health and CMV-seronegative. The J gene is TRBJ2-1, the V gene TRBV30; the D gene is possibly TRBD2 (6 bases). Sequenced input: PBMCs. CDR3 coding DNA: TGTGCCTGGGCCTGGACTACCGGGAATGAGCAGTTCTTC. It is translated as CAWAWTTGNEQFF.